The 28 T cell receptor beta chains below were found in one sample sequenced in a study of cytomegalovirus exposure and HLA in healthy donors. Clones were sequenced by immunoSEQ multiplex PCR, and TCRdb holds only the in-frame ones, with some missing. The sample holds more than 300,000 clones, 86% seen once. Sequenced sample: PBMCs. The receptors derive from a woman aged 18-29 years in good health and CMV-seronegative.

This sequence joins TRBV5-1 and TRBJ2-3; TRBD2 agrees at 14 bases. Germline V lookup: CDR1 SGHRS, CDR2 YFSETQ. This CDR3 is 16 amino acids long. V trimming: 4 bases; J trimming: 6 bases; junction bases outside the gene matches: 7. The CDR3 sequence: CASSPGTSGGGDTQYF. DNA of the CDR3: TGCGCCAGCAGCCCGGGGACTAGCGGGGGAGGGGATACGCAGTATTTT.

The V and J genes are TRBV30 and TRBJ2-5; 7 nucleotides match TRBD2. Germline V gene sequence: CDR1 GTSNPN, CDR2 SVGIG (reference sequence). J was trimmed by 5 bases and V by 5 bases; bases with no gene match: 8. The CDR3 contains 13 residues. This CDR3 reads CAWSRLAGETQYF. In DNA, the CDR3 is TGTGCCTGGTCGAGACTAGCTGGGGAGACCCAGTACTTC.

The chain links TRBV5-4 to TRBJ2-7; D is possibly TRBD1 (6 bases). V was clipped by 3 bases and J by 1 base, with 11 bases between them. Germline loops: CDR1 SGHNT, CDR2 YYREEE (reference sequence). The CDR3 has 14 amino acids. CDR3 region: CASSSTGESYEQYF. In DNA form, the CDR3 reads TGTGCCAGCAGCTCGACAGGAGAATCCTACGAGCAGTACTTC.

The genes are TRBV9 and TRBJ2-1, with TRBD2 as a possible D gene (6 bases). There are 15 residues in the CDR3. CDR1 and CDR2 (germline): SGDLS, YYNGEE. V lost 4 bases and J lost 6, with 17 bases in between. The CDR3 is CASSPALSSVNEQFF. The CDR3 nucleotides read TGTGCCAGCAGCCCGGCACTCTCTAGCGTCAATGAGCAGTTCTTC.

This clone is medium-sized by share. The chain links TRBV6-5 to TRBJ2-1; 8 bases are a match to TRBD2. Germline CDR1 and CDR2: MNHEY and SVGAGI. Trimming cost V 4 bases and J 6 bases; bases outside gene matches: 5. The CDR3 covers 14 residues. CDR3 region: CASSSAGDGNEQFF. The DNA of the CDR3 is TGTGCCAGCAGTTCAGCGGGAGATGGCAATGAGCAGTTCTTC.

The V gene is TRBV10-3, the J gene TRBJ2-3; D not certain. The germline V gene encodes CDR1 ENHRY and CDR2 SYGVKD. The CDR3 totals 15 residues. V gave up 3 bases and J gave up 1 base, with 11 bases separating them. The CDR3 nucleotides are TGTGCCATCAGTGACCCCGAGGTTGGCACAGATACGCAGTATTTT. Amino acid sequence: CAISDPEVGTDTQYF.

The chain links TRBV25-1 to TRBJ2-1; D is possibly TRBD2 (5 bases). The germline V gene encodes CDR1 MGHDK and CDR2 SYGVNS. Trimming took 5 bases from V and 7 from J, leaving 12 bases between them. The CDR3 is made up of 13 amino acids. CDR3 loop: CASSQLLGNEQFF. In DNA, the CDR3 is TGTGCCAGCAGTCAACTACTAGGGAATGAGCAGTTCTTC. Looking up the rest from reference TRBV25-1 and TRBJ2-1 gives the full variable domain: EADIYQTPRYLVIGTGKKITLECSQTMGHDKMYWYQQDPGMELHLIHYSYGVNSTEKGDLSSESTVSRIRTEHFPLTLESARPSHTSQYLCASSQLLGNEQFFGPGTRLTVL.

The genes are TRBV2 and TRBJ2-4, with a weak D call TRBD2 (6 bases). Germline V gives CDR1 SNHLY, CDR2 FYNNEI. V lost 7 bases and J lost 1, with 20 bases in between. This CDR3 contains 17 residues. DNA for the CDR3: TGTGCCAGCACGGGAGCCGATGGACTTGGGGCCAAAAACATTCAGTACTTC. This translates into CASTGADGLGAKNIQYF. Together with reference TRBV2 and TRBJ2-4, the CDR3 gives the full variable domain: EPEVTQTPSHQVTQMGQEVILRCVPISNHLYFYWYRQILGQKVEFLVSFYNNEISEKSEIFDDQFSVERPDGSNFTLKIRSTKLEDSAMYFCASTGADGLGAKNIQYFGAGTRLSVL.

The J gene is TRBJ2-2, the V gene TRBV2; 7 bases agree with TRBD2. The germline gives CDR1 SNHLY, CDR2 FYNNEI. Germline trimming cut 7 bases from V and 2 bases from J; bases unmatched to any gene: 7. CDR3 length: 15 amino acids. The CDR3 loop reads CASTTGLGNTGELFF. CDR3 bases: TGTGCCAGCACTACCGGACTAGGAAACACCGGGGAGCTGTTTTTT.

This clone was observed a single time. The V call is TRBV7-3, the J call TRBJ2-2, with 7 bases fitting TRBD2. Germline V gives CDR1 SGHTA, CDR2 FQGTGA. This CDR3 is 16 amino acids long. V dropped 4 bases and J dropped 1; count of bases not matched to a gene: 6. CDR3 bases: TGTGCCAGCAGCTCAACCGGGACTAAGAACACCGGGGAGCTGTTTTTT. This gives the protein CASSSTGTKNTGELFF.

The chain employs TRBV7-6 and TRBJ2-7; TRBD1 matches at 8 bases. Germline-derived CDR1 and CDR2 are SGHVS and FNYEAQ. This CDR3 contains 14 residues. With 5 bases clipped from V and 2 bases from J, the junction kept 5 bases outside the gene matches. CDR3 protein: CASSRTGQAYEQYF. CDR3 DNA sequence: TGTGCCAGCAGCAGGACGGGACAGGCCTACGAGCAGTACTTC.

The rearrangement links TRBV11-2 to TRBJ2-3, with 14 bases lining up with TRBD2. Germline V gene sequence: CDR1 SGHAT, CDR2 FQNNGV. V lost 5 bases, J lost 2 bases, and 6 bases stayed unmatched. The CDR3 contains 17 residues. This chain's CDR3 is CASSRGLAGGITDTQYF. In nucleotides, the CDR3 is TGTGCCAGCAGCCGAGGACTAGCGGGAGGAATCACAGATACGCAGTATTTT.

V gene TRBV28 combines with J gene TRBJ1-4; perhaps TRBD1 as D (5 bases). Germline CDR1 and CDR2: MDHEN and SYDVKM. This CDR3 is built from 16 residues. V was cut by 6 bases and J by 6 bases, with 20 bases left in between. The CDR3 DNA sequence: TGTGCCAGCAGCTCCCGGGGGGGAAAGGCTTATGAAAAACTGTTTTTT. This sequence encodes CASSSRGGKAYEKLFF.

The V call is TRBV5-1, the J call TRBJ2-7; no clear D. The CDR3 totals 14 residues. V was trimmed by 0 bases and J by 3 bases, leaving 10 bases between them. The germline CDR1 and CDR2 sequences are SGHRS and YFSETQ. CDR3 protein: CASSLVDTLYEQYF. CDR3 nucleotide sequence: TGCGCCAGCAGCTTGGTAGATACCCTCTACGAGCAGTACTTC.

This sequence joins TRBV6-1 and TRBJ2-1; possible D gene TRBD2, 6 bases. This CDR3 spans 15 amino acids. CDR1 is MNHNS and CDR2 is SASEGT in the germline V gene. V lost 3 bases and J 0 bases, leaving 9 bases between the germline ends. The CDR3 region has the DNA TGTGCCAGCAGTGATGGAGGGAGCTCCTACAATGAGCAGTTCTTC. Protein product: CASSDGGSSYNEQFF.

The genes are TRBV7-3 and TRBJ2-3, with TRBD2 identical over 9 bases. Trimming took 3 bases from V and 4 from J; bases not matched to a gene: 5. Germline V CDR1 and CDR2: SGHTA, FQGTGA. The CDR3 is 15 amino acids. The chain's CDR3 is CASSFSGTSSDTQYF. CDR3 nucleotide sequence: TGTGCCAGCAGCTTTTCCGGGACTAGCTCAGATACGCAGTATTTT. Combining the CDR3 with reference TRBV7-3 and TRBJ2-3 gives the whole variable domain GAGVSQTPSNKVTEKGKYVELRCDPISGHTALYWYRQSLGQGPEFLIYFQGTGAADDSGLPNDRFFAVRPEGSVSTLKIQRTERGDSAVYLCASSFSGTSSDTQYFGPGTRLTVL.

V gene TRBV6-5 combines with J gene TRBJ1-1, with 8 bases identical to TRBD1. The V and J ends lost 0 bases and 6 bases, in that order; junction bases with no gene match: 6. The CDR3 spans 15 residues. The germline V gene encodes CDR1 MNHEY and CDR2 SVGAGI. The CDR3: CASSYSSGQASEAFF. CDR3 sequence (DNA): TGTGCCAGCAGTTACTCGTCGGGACAGGCGTCTGAAGCTTTCTTT.

The rearrangement links TRBV21-1 to TRBJ2-7; the table's D call, TRBD1, has no DNA check behind it. TRBV21-1 is marked as a pseudogene. The CDR3 extends over 14 amino acids. The CDR3 spells CASSCSGAADEQYF. DNA for the CDR3: TGTGCCAGCAGCTGCAGTGGGGCGGCTGACGAGCAGTACTTC.

The rearrangement joins TRBV28 to TRBJ1-2; 8 nucleotides match TRBD1. Trimming took 4 bases from V and 3 from J; bases not matched to a gene: 4. Germline values: CDR1 MDHEN, CDR2 SYDVKM. This CDR3 is built from 14 residues. The CDR3: CASSSTGADYGYTF. The CDR3 DNA follows: TGTGCCAGCAGTTCGACAGGGGCTGACTATGGCTACACCTTC.

The chain combines TRBV2 with TRBJ1-2, with D perhaps matching TRBD1 (6 bases). Looked up from germline, CDR1 is SNHLY and CDR2 is FYNNEI. V was cut by 4 bases and J by 2 bases, with 14 bases left in between. The CDR3 sequence is 15 residues long. In nucleotides, the CDR3 is TGTGCCAGCAGTGTTGAGGGGGACGGGAACTATGGCTACACCTTC. Encoded protein: CASSVEGDGNYGYTF.

This chain connects TRBV5-8 to TRBJ1-5, with a possible D match to TRBD1 (5 bases). Trimming took off 2 bases at V and 12 bases at J, with 27 bases between the two ends. The CDR3 consists of 17 residues. CDR1 SGHTS and CDR2 YDEGEE come from the germline V gene. DNA of the CDR3: TGTGCCAGCAGCTTTCCCGGGCGGGACGCCCGCAATCAGGGCCAGCATTTT. This translates into CASSFPGRDARNQGQHF.

The CDR3 DNA is TGTGCCAGCAGTTTGGACAGGGGTAACCCGACCGGGGAGCTGTTTTTT. Protein: CASSLDRGNPTGELFF. V and J are TRBV2 and TRBJ2-2; 9 bases are shared with TRBD1. The CDR3 length is 16 residues. Germline loops: CDR1 SNHLY, CDR2 FYNNEI. Trimming at V came to 5 bases and at J to 5 bases, leaving 9 bases not matched to a gene.

The CDR3, as DNA: TGTGCCAGCCGTAGGACTAGCGGGGCGGCTGGGAATGAGCAGTTCTTC. Encoded protein: CASRRTSGAAGNEQFF. The chain couples TRBV4-2 to TRBJ2-1; 12 bases fit TRBD2. J lost 7 bases, V lost 8 bases, and 12 bases had no gene match. The CDR3 extends over 16 amino acids. CDR1 is LGHNA and CDR2 is YNFKEQ in the germline V gene.

The J gene is TRBJ2-2, the V gene TRBV11-2, with D tentatively TRBD1 (6 bases). CDR1 is SGHAT, CDR2 FQNNGV, per germline. CDR3 length: 12 residues. The ends were cut back, 6 bases at V and 6 bases at J, with 8 bases in the middle. The CDR3 loop reads CASRQGPGELFF. CDR3 nucleotide sequence: TGTGCCAGCAGACAGGGCCCCGGGGAGCTGTTTTTT.

The chain joins TRBV19 to TRBJ1-5; the D gene is possibly TRBD1 (6 bases). Germline-derived CDR1 and CDR2 are LNHDA and SQIVND (reference sequence). Trimming pared 4 bases from V and 1 base from J, leaving 17 bases between. The CDR3 loop spans 17 amino acids. CDR3 region: CASSNQAGVRSNQPQHF. The CDR3 DNA follows: TGTGCCAGTAGTAATCAGGCAGGGGTAAGGAGCAATCAGCCCCAGCATTTT.

This clone was seen only once. This chain joins TRBV7-2 and TRBJ1-3; 7 bases match TRBD1. V shed 3 bases and J 1 base; nucleotides not matched to a gene: 3. Per the germline V gene, CDR1 is SGHTA and CDR2 is FQGNSA. CDR3 length equals 15 residues. CDR3 in amino acids: CASSFPTGSGNTIYF. The DNA for the CDR3 is TGTGCCAGCAGCTTCCCGACAGGGTCTGGAAACACCATATATTTT.

The chain uses TRBV13 and TRBJ2-5, with TRBD2 matching over 7 bases. This CDR3 has 14 residues. The germline gives CDR1 PRHDT, CDR2 FYEKMQ (reference sequence). The V gene end was trimmed by 6 bases and the J gene end by 1 base; junction bases not matched to a gene: 5. Here the CDR3 reads CASREGGGQETQYF. The CDR3 region has the DNA TGTGCCAGCAGAGAGGGCGGGGGCCAAGAGACCCAGTACTTC.

The V gene is TRBV5-1, the J gene TRBJ2-5, with 11 bases lining up with TRBD2. Germline V CDR1 and CDR2: SGHRS, YFSETQ. With V trimmed by 0 bases and J by 4 bases, 8 bases remained unmatched. There are 17 residues in the CDR3. The CDR3 spells CASSLGLAGGGGETQYF. The CDR3 DNA reads as TGCGCCAGCAGCTTGGGTCTAGCGGGAGGAGGTGGAGAGACCCAGTACTTC.